This TCR beta chain was identified in a study of siplizumab effects on memory and regulatory T cells. TCRdb's copy holds only in-frame clones and misses some; the assay was immunoSEQ multiplex PCR. The sample includes tens of thousands of clones, about 87% of them seen just once. V lost 4 bases and J lost 5, with 9 bases in between. CDR1 and CDR2 (germline): SEHNR, FQNEAQ (reference sequence). CDR3 size: 13 residues. The chain links TRBV7-9 to TRBJ1-5; perhaps TRBD1 as D (5 bases). Material: Tregs sorted from blood. The receptor was derived from a human donor in good health. The CDR3 DNA reads as TGTGCCAGCAGCTCGACGGGGGATCAGCCCCAGCATTTT. It codes for CASSSTGDQPQHF.